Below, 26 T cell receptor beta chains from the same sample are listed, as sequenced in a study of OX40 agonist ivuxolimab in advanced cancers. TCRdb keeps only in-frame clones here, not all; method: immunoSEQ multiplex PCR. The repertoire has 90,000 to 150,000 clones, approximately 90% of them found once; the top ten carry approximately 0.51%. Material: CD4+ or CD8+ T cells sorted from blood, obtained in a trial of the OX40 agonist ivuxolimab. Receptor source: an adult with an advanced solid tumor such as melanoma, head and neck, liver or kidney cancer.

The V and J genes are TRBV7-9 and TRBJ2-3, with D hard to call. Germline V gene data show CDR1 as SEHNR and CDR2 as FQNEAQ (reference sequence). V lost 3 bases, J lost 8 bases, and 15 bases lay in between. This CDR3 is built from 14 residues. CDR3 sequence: CASSFPPNIVTQYF. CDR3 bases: TGTGCCAGCAGCTTCCCCCCCAATATTGTTACGCAGTATTTT.

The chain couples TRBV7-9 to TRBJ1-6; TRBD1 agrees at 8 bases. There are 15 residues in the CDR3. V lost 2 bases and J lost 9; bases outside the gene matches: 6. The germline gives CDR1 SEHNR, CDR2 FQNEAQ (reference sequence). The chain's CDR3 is CASSLFSGGSSPLHF. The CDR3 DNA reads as TGTGCCAGCAGCTTATTTTCAGGGGGCAGTTCACCCCTCCACTTT.

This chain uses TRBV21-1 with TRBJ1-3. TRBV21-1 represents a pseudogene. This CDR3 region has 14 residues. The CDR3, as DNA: TGTGCCAGCAGCAGGGACGGCTCTGGAAACACCATATATTTT. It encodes CASSRDGSGNTIYF.

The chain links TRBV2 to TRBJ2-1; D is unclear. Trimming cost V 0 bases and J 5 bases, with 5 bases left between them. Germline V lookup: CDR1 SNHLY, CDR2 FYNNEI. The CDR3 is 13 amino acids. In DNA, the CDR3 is TGTGCCAGCAGTGAAGCCAGAAACAATGAGCAGTTCTTC. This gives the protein CASSEARNNEQFF.

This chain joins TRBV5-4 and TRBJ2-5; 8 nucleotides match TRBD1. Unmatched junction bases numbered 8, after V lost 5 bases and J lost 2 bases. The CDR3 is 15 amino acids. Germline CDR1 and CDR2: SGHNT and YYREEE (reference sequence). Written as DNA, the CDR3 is TGTGCCAGCAGTCACCCGGACAGGGCACAAGAGACCCAGTACTTC. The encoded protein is CASSHPDRAQETQYF.

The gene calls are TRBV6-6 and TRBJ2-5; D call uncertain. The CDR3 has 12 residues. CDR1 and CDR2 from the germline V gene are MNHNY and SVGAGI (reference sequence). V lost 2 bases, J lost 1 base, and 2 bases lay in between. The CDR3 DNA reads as TGTGCCAGCAGTTACGGCCAAGAGACCCAGTACTTC. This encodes CASSYGQETQYF.

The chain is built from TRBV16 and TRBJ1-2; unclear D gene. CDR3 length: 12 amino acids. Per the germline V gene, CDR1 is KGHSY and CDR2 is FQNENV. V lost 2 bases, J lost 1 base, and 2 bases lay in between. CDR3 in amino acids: CASSQSNYGYTF. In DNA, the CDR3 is TGTGCCAGCAGCCAAAGTAACTATGGCTACACCTTC.

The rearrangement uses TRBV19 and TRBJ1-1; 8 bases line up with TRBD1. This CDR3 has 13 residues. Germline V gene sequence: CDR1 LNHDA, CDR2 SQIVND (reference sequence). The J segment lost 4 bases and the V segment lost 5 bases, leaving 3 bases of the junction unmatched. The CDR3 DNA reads TGTGCCAGTAGTGCAGACAGGGGCACTGAAGCTTTCTTT. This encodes CASSADRGTEAFF.

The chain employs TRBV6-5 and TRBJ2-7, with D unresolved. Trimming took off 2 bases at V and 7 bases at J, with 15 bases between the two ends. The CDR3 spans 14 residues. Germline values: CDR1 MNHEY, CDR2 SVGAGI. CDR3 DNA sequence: TGTGCCAGCAGTTACGGAGCGATTTGGCCGGAGCAGTACTTC. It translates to CASSYGAIWPEQYF.

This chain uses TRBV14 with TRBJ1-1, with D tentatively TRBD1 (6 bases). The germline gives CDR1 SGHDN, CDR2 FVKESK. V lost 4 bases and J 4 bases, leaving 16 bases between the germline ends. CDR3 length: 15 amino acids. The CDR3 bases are TGTGCCAGCAGCCTCACCGGAGGGGGAGGCACTGAAGCTTTCTTT. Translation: CASSLTGGGGTEAFF.

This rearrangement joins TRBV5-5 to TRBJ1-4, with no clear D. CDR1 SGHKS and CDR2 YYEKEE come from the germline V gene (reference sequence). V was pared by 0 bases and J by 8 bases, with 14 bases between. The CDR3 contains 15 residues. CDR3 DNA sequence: TGTGCCAGCAGCTTGGCCCTGAGCGGGCGGGAAAAACTGTTTTTT. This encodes CASSLALSGREKLFF.

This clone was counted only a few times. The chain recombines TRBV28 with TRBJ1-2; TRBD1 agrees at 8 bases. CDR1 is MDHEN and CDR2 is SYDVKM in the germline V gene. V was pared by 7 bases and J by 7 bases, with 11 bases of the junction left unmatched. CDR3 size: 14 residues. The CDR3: CASNPGQGNFGYTF. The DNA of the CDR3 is TGTGCCAGCAATCCCGGACAGGGAAATTTTGGCTACACCTTC.

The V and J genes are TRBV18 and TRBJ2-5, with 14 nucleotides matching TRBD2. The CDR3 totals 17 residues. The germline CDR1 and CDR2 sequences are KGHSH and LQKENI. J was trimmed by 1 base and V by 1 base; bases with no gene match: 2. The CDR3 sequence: CASSPLGLAGGQETQYF. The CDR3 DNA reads TGTGCCAGCTCACCACTCGGACTAGCGGGGGGCCAAGAGACCCAGTACTTC.

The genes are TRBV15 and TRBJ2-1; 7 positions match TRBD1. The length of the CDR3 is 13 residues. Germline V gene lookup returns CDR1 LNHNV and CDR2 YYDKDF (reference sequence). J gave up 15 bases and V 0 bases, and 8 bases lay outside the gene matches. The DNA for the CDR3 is TGTGCCACCAGCAGAGATCCCCAGGGGGTCGGGTTCTTC. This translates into CATSRDPQGVGFF.

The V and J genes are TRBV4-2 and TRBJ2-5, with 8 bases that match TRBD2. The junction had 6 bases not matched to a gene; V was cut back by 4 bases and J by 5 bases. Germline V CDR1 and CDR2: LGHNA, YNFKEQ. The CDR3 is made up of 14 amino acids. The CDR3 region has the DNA TGTGCCAGCAGCCGAGAAGCGGGGGTGGAGACCCAGTACTTC. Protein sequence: CASSREAGVETQYF.

The CDR3 region has the DNA TGTGCCAGCAGCCCTTCTTTTGATACGCAGTATTTT. Protein: CASSPSFDTQYF. The chain has TRBV7-2 and TRBJ2-3; D ambiguous. Germline V gene lookup returns CDR1 SGHTA and CDR2 FQGNSA. Trimming left V 5 bases short and J 6 bases short, with 9 bases between. The CDR3 contains 12 residues.

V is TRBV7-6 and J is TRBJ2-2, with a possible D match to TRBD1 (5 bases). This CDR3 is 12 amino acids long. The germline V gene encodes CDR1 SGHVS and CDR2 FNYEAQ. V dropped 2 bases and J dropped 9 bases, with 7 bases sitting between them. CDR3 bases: TGTGCCAGCAGCTTAACAGGCTGGGAGCTGTTTTTT. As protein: CASSLTGWELFF.

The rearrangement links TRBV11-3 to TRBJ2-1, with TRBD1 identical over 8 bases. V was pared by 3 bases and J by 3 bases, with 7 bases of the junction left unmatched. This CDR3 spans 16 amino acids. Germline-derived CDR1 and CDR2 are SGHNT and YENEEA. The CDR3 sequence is CASSFSGTGRYNEQFF. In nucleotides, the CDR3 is TGTGCCAGCAGCTTCTCTGGGACAGGCCGCTACAATGAGCAGTTCTTC.

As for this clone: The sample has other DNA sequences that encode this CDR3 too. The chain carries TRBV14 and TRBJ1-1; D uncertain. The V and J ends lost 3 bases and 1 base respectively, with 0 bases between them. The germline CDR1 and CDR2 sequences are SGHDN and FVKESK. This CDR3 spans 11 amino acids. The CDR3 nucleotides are TGTGCCAGCAGCCAGAACACTGAAGCTTTCTTT. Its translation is CASSQNTEAFF.

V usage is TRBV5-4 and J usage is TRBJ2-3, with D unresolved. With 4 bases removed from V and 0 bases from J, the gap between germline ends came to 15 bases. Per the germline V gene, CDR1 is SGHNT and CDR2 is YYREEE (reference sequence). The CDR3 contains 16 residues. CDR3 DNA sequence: TGTGCCAGCAGCCCCCCGGGCAGCATCAGCACAGATACGCAGTATTTT. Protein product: CASSPPGSISTDTQYF.

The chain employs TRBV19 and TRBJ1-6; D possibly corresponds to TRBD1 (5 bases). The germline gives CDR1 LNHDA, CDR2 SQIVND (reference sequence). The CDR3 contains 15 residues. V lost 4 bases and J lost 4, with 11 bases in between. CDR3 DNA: TGTGCCAGTAGTACGGAGGGGACTTATAATTCACCCCTCCACTTT. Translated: CASSTEGTYNSPLHF.

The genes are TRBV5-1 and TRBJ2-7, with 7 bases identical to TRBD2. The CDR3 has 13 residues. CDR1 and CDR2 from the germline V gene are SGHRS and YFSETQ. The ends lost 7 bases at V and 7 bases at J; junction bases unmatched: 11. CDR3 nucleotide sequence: TGCGCCAGCGGCCCTGGGGAGGGATTAGAGCAGTACTTC. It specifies CASGPGEGLEQYF.

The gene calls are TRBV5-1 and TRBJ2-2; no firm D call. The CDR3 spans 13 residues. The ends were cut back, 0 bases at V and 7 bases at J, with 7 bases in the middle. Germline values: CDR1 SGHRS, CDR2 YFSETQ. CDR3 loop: CASSLAAIGELFF. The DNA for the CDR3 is TGCGCCAGCAGCTTGGCCGCGATCGGGGAGCTGTTTTTT.

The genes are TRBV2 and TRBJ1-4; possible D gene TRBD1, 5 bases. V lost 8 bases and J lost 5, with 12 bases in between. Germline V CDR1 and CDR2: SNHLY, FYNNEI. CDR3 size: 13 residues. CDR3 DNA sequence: TGTGCCAGCTATTCGCCAGGGAATGAAAAACTGTTTTTT. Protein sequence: CASYSPGNEKLFF.

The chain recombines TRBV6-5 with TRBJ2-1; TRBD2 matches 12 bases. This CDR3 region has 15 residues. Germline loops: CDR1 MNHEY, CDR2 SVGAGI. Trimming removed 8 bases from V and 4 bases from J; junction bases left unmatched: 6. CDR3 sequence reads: CASGSGLAGYNEQFF. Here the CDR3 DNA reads TGTGCCAGCGGGTCTGGACTAGCGGGGTACAATGAGCAGTTCTTC.

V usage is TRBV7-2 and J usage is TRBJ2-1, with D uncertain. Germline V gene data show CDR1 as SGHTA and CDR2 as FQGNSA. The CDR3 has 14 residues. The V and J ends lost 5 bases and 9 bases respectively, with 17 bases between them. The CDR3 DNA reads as TGTGCCAGCAGCCCGCTATCCGGCACCGGTGAGCAGTTCTTC. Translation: CASSPLSGTGEQFF.